The clone carrying this T cell receptor (beta chain) is classed as medium-sized. One entry per CDR3 protein results from TCRdb running MiXCR on the 5' RACE reads. The sample consists of a few hundred thousand distinct CDR3 sequences, roughly 21% of them appearing once. Trimming removed 5 bases from V and 0 bases from J, with 17 bases in between. This CDR3 has 17 residues. Germline V gives CDR1 SEHNR, CDR2 FQNEAQ (reference sequence). The data belong to a study of T-cell memory formation after mild COVID-19. The sequenced sample was PBMCs or a T cell subset sorted from them (not recorded which). The chain employs TRBV7-9 and TRBJ1-5; TRBD1 might be the D (6 bases). The receptor's source is a man aged 18 to 30 who had mild COVID-19 (a few samples of this study predate the infection). Cell type and time point are not known. CDR3 sequence: CASSSYEGGYSNQPQHF. For the CDR3, the DNA is TGTGCCAGCAGCAGTTACGAAGGGGGATATAGCAATCAGCCCCAGCATTTT.